The 8 T cell receptor beta chains listed next were all sequenced from one sample in a study of blood T cell repertoires in COVID-19. Profiled with immunoSEQ multiplex PCR; TCRdb holds only in-frame clones, not every one. The profile shows fewer than 450,000 clones, 88% of them singletons. Sequenced input: PBMCs or T cells enriched from blood (not recorded which). These TCRs come from a woman aged 40 to 50 with acute COVID-19.

V is TRBV6-5 and J is TRBJ2-7, with D tentatively TRBD1 (6 bases). Germline loops: CDR1 MNHEY, CDR2 SVGAGI. V shed 10 bases and J shed 2 bases, with 15 bases lying between them. The CDR3 runs 13 residues. The CDR3 sequence: CATRDGDTYEQYF. The CDR3 bases are TGTGCCACCCGCGACGGGGACACCTACGAGCAGTACTTC.

This sequence joins TRBV11-2 and TRBJ1-1, with D uncertain. The germline V and J ends were trimmed by 2 bases and 1 base, with 11 bases remaining between them. The V gene's germline CDR1 is SGHAT and CDR2 FQNNGV. The CDR3 has 15 amino acids. CDR3 nucleotide sequence: TGTGCCAGCAGCTTAAGCTCCTCGGGGAACACTGAAGCTTTCTTT. Its protein is CASSLSSSGNTEAFF.

The V call is TRBV5-6, the J call TRBJ1-1; a possible D gene is TRBD1 (5 bases). The CDR3 is 15 amino acids. V gave up 2 bases and J gave up 1 base, with 12 bases separating them. Germline lookup yields CDR1 SGHDT and CDR2 YYEEEE. The CDR3 coding sequence is TGTGCCAGCAGCTTCCCACAGGAACCGAACACTGAAGCTTTCTTT. Its protein is CASSFPQEPNTEAFF.

The genes are TRBV24-1 and TRBJ2-2; D not certain. The V end was cut by 2 bases, the J end by 3 bases, with 6 bases between. The CDR3 spans 14 residues. Looked up from germline, CDR1 is KGHDR and CDR2 is SFDVKD. CDR3 DNA sequence: TGTGCCACCAGTGATTCCCCCGACACCGGGGAGCTGTTTTTT. Translated, it gives CATSDSPDTGELFF.

A note on this clone: The same CDR3 also results from other DNA sequences found in this sample. The chain recombines TRBV30 with TRBJ1-1; D might be TRBD1 (5 bases). The CDR3 has 12 residues. V lost 2 bases and J 2 bases, leaving 6 bases between the germline ends. CDR1 GTSNPN and CDR2 SVGIG come from the germline V gene (reference sequence). The CDR3 loop is CAWSQGNTEAFF. CDR3 in DNA: TGTGCCTGGAGTCAGGGCAACACTGAAGCTTTCTTT.

This clone was seen just once. The chain carries TRBV7-9 and TRBJ2-7; 7 bases are shared with TRBD1. After removal of 0 bases from V and 3 bases from J, the junction contained 2 bases not matched to a gene. The CDR3 sequence is 14 residues long. Per the germline V gene, CDR1 is SEHNR and CDR2 is FQNEAQ (reference sequence). The chain's CDR3 is CASSLATGVYEQYF. The CDR3 coding sequence is TGTGCCAGCAGCTTAGCAACAGGGGTCTACGAGCAGTACTTC. Using reference TRBV7-9 and TRBJ2-7 for the parts outside the CDR3, the full variable domain is DTGVSQNPRHKITKRGQNVTFRCDPISEHNRLYWYRQTLGQGPEFLTYFQNEAQLEKSRLLSDRFSAERPKGSFSTLEIQRTEQGDSAMYLCASSLATGVYEQYFGPGTRLTVT.

The chain has TRBV11-2 and TRBJ1-4; unclear D gene. Germline V gene sequence: CDR1 SGHAT, CDR2 FQNNGV. The CDR3 loop spans 14 amino acids. The germline V and J ends were trimmed by 3 bases and 4 bases, with 9 bases remaining between them. DNA of the CDR3: TGTGCCAGCAGCTTCAGTAACAATAATGAAAAACTGTTTTTT. Its protein is CASSFSNNNEKLFF. Full variable domain (remainder filled in from reference TRBV11-2 and TRBJ1-4): EAGVAQSPRYKIIEKRQSVAFWCNPISGHATLYWYQQILGQGPKLLIQFQNNGVVDDSQLPKDRFSAERLKGVDSTLKIQPAKLEDSAVYLCASSFSNNNEKLFFGSGTQLSVL.

The rearrangement links TRBV18 to TRBJ1-2, with TRBD1 as a possible D gene (6 bases). Trimming took 3 bases from V and 8 from J, leaving 13 bases between them. The germline CDR1 and CDR2 sequences are KGHSH and LQKENI. This CDR3 contains 13 residues. CDR3 in DNA: TGTGCCAGCTCACCCGACAGGATGGGGGGCTACACCTTC. Translating it yields CASSPDRMGGYTF.